Shown below are 3 T cell receptor beta chains from a single sample sequenced in a study of blood T cells in healthy people across ages. The authors ran a second PCR of about 6 to 11 cycles using a sample-barcoded 5' primer and a J-beta primer mix. TCRdb re-called the 5' RACE reads through MiXCR, storing one row per CDR3 protein. Here the sample spans about 1.4 million distinct CDR3 sequences, roughly 60% being singletons. The sample comprised blood. Source of these receptors: a man younger than 35 in good health.

The J gene is TRBJ1-4, the V gene TRBV4-1; D unresolved. Deletions cut 3 bases from V and 7 bases from J, with 15 bases between. The length of the CDR3 is 15 residues. Germline V gene data show CDR1 as MGHRA and CDR2 as YSYEKL. CDR3: CASSHRTDGGEKLFF. Written as DNA, the CDR3 is TGCGCCAGCAGCCACAGGACGGACGGAGGTGAAAAACTGTTTTTT.

This sequence joins TRBV27 and TRBJ2-3, with D possibly TRBD2 on 5 matching bases. In germline, CDR1 is MNHEY, CDR2 SMNVEV (reference sequence). The CDR3 covers 15 residues. V lost 3 bases and J lost 0, with 10 bases in between. Written as DNA, the CDR3 is TGTGCCAGCAGTTTGGTCCGAGGGAGCACAGATACGCAGTATTTT. Amino acid sequence: CASSLVRGSTDTQYF.

The CDR3 DNA follows: TGCAGTGCTTCTCCTAGCGGGGGGGCCTTTGATACGCAGTATTTT. Amino acid sequence: CSASPSGGAFDTQYF. This sequence joins TRBV20-1 and TRBJ2-3, with 12 bases identical to TRBD2. In germline, CDR1 is DFQATT, CDR2 SNEGSKA (reference sequence). The CDR3 length is 15 residues. V lost 5 bases and J lost 6; bases outside the gene matches: 9.